This passage covers 8 T cell receptor beta chains from one sample sequenced in a study of Graves' ophthalmopathy and Graves' hyperthyroidism. From RNA, the CDR3 regions of TCR beta chains were amplified and sequenced. First-round RT-PCR used HTBI primers; second-round multiplex PCR followed. TCRdb re-derived calls from the multiplex PCR reads in MiXCR, one entry per CDR3 protein. The sample consists of about 700,000 distinct CDR3 sequences, over 40% of them appearing once. Material for sequencing was peripheral blood. Receptors originate from an adult man with Graves' ophthalmopathy.

This clonotype has at least ten counts. The V and J genes are TRBV20-1 and TRBJ2-2; 7 bases align to TRBD1. CDR1 is DFQATT, CDR2 SNEGSKA, per germline (reference sequence). The CDR3 covers 12 residues. The J segment lost 6 bases and the V segment lost 6 bases, leaving 4 bases of the junction unmatched. The CDR3 DNA reads as TGCAGTGCCAAGGGACAGCCCGGGGAGCTGTTTTTT. This encodes CSAKGQPGELFF.

J is TRBJ2-1 and V is TRBV7-2, with D hard to call. Germline assignment: CDR1 SGHTA and CDR2 FQGNSA. The CDR3 has 13 amino acids. V lost 0 bases, J lost 7 bases, and 7 bases lay in between. In DNA form, the CDR3 reads TGTGCCAGCAGCTTAGCGTACATGAATGAGCAGTTCTTC. Translated: CASSLAYMNEQFF. Complete variable domain (other parts from reference TRBV7-2 and TRBJ2-1): GAGVSQSPSNKVTEKGKDVELRCDPISGHTALYWYRQSLGQGLEFLIYFQGNSAPDKSGLPSDRFSAERTGGSVSTLTIQRTQQEDSAVYLCASSLAYMNEQFFGPGTRLTVL.

This clonotype was counted ten times or more. The V gene is TRBV5-1, the J gene TRBJ2-5, with no clear D. The germline CDR1 and CDR2 sequences are SGHRS and YFSETQ. The CDR3 is 13 residues long. With 2 bases removed from V and 6 bases from J, the gap between germline ends came to 11 bases. CDR3: CASSFEVGKTQYF. The CDR3 DNA follows: TGCGCCAGCAGCTTTGAGGTTGGGAAGACCCAGTACTTC.

Worth noting for this clonotype: The junction departs from the called germline gene at one end, perhaps through a read error. The gene calls are TRBV4-3 and TRBJ1-5; maybe TRBD1 (5 bases). Germline V lookup: CDR1 LGHNA, CDR2 YSLEER. The CDR3 covers 18 residues. CDR3: CAGSQGWAGHLINQPQHF. CDR3 in DNA: TGCGCCGGCAGCCAAGGATGGGCAGGACACCTAATAAATCAGCCCCAGCATTTT.

The V call is TRBV19, the J call TRBJ1-5, with a possible D match to TRBD1 (6 bases). The CDR3 is 15 residues long. The germline gives CDR1 LNHDA, CDR2 SQIVND (reference sequence). Trimming pared 5 bases from V and 5 bases from J, leaving 16 bases between. This CDR3 reads CASSPGQGIYQPQHF. The CDR3 nucleotides are TGTGCCAGTAGTCCGGGGCAGGGGATTTATCAGCCCCAGCATTTT. Complete variable domain (other parts from reference TRBV19 and TRBJ1-5): DGGITQSPKYLFRKEGQNVTLSCEQNLNHDAMYWYRQDPGQGLRLIYYSQIVNDFQKGDIAEGYSVSREKKESFPLTVTSAQKNPTAFYLCASSPGQGIYQPQHFGDGTRLSIL.

The chain has TRBV7-8 and TRBJ1-2; TRBD1 might be the D (5 bases). The CDR3 totals 14 residues. The germline CDR1 and CDR2 sequences are SGHVS and FQNEAQ. Trimming removed 11 bases at V and 0 bases at J, with 16 bases between. The DNA for the CDR3 is TGTGCCTGGTCCCCGGGGGGTTCTAACTATGGCTACACCTTC. Amino acids: CAWSPGGSNYGYTF.

This clonotype was picked up many times. The genes are TRBV19 and TRBJ1-5, with 8 bases aligning to TRBD1. J was trimmed by 6 bases and V by 2 bases; bases with no gene match: 9. CDR1 and CDR2 (germline): LNHDA, SQIVND (reference sequence). The CDR3 length is 16 residues. Here the CDR3 reads CASSIRNTGGSQPQHF. In DNA, the CDR3 is TGTGCCAGTAGTATACGAAACACAGGGGGGAGTCAGCCCCAGCATTTT.

This clonotype has a handful of counts. J is TRBJ2-7 and V is TRBV12-3 or TRBV12-4; 7 nucleotides line up with TRBD2. This CDR3 has 15 residues. The trim removed 2 bases at V and 0 bases at J, leaving 4 bases unmatched. CDR3 sequence: CASSLSSGVSYEQYF. Here the CDR3 DNA reads TGTGCCAGCAGTTTATCCAGCGGGGTCTCCTACGAGCAGTACTTC.